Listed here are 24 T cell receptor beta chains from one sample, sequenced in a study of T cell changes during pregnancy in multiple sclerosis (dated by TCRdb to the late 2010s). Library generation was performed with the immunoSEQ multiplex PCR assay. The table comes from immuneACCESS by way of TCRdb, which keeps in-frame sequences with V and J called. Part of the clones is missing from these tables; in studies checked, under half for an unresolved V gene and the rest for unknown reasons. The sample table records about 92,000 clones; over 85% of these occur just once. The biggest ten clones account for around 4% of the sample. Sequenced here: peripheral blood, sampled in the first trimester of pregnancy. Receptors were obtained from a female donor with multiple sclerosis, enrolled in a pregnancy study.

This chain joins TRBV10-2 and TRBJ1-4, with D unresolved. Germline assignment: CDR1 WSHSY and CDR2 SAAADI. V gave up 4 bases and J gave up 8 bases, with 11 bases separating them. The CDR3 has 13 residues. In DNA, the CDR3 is TGCGCCAGCAGTGTTACAGTATGGGAAAAACTGTTTTTT. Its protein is CASSVTVWEKLFF.

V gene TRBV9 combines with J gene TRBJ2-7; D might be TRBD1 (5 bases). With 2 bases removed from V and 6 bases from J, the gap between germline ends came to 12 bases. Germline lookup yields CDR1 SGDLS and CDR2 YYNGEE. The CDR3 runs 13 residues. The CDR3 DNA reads TGTGCCAGCAGCGTGGCAGGGTGGGGCGAGCAGTACTTC. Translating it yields CASSVAGWGEQYF.

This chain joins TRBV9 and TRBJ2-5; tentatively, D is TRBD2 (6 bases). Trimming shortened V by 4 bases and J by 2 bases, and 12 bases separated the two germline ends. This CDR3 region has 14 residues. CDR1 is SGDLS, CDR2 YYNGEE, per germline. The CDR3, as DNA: TGTGCCAGCAGCTTCGGGCGGGAACAAGAGACCCAGTACTTC. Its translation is CASSFGREQETQYF.

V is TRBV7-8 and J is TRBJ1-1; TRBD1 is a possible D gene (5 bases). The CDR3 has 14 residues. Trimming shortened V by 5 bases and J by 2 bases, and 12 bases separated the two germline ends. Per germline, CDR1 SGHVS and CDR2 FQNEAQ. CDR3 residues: CASSVFQGNTEAFF. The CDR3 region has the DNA TGTGCCAGCAGCGTATTCCAGGGAAACACTGAAGCTTTCTTT.

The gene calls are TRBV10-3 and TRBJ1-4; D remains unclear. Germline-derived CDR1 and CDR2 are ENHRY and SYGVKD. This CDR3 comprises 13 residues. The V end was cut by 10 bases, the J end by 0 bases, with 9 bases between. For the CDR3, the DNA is TGTGCCACTAGGTCCGCAACTAATGAAAAACTGTTTTTT. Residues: CATRSATNEKLFF.

The CDR3 reads CASSQYQALSGNTIYF. CDR3 DNA: TGCGCCAGCAGCCAATATCAGGCCCTCTCTGGAAACACCATATATTTT. This rearrangement joins TRBV4-1 to TRBJ1-3; no reliable D call. The germline CDR1 and CDR2 sequences are MGHRA and YSYEKL. V gave up 2 bases and J gave up 0 bases, with 11 bases separating them. CDR3 size: 16 residues.

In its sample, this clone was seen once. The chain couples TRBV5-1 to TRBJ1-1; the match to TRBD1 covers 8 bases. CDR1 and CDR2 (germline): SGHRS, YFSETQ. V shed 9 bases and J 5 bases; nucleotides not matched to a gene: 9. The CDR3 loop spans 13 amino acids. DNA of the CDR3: TGCGCCACCGCAGGGGGCGCGGGTACTGAAGCTTTCTTT. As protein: CATAGGAGTEAFF.

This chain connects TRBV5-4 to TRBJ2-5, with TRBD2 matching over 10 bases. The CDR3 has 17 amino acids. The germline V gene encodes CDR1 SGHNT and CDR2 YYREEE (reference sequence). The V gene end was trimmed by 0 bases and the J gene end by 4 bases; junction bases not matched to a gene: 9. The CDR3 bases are TGTGCCAGCAGCTTGGGCCTAATAGCGGGGGGCCCAGAGACCCAGTACTTC. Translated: CASSLGLIAGGPETQYF.

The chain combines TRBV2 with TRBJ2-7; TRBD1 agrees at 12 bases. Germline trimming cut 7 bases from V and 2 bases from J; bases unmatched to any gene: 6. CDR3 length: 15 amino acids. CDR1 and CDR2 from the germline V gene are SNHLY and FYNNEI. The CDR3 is CASNRGQGAAYEQYF. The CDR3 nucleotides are TGTGCCAGCAACCGGGGACAGGGGGCCGCCTACGAGCAGTACTTC.

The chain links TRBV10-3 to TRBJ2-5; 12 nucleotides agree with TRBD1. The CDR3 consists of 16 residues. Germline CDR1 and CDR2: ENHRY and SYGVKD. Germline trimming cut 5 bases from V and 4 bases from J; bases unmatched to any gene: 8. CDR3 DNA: TGTGCCATCAGTTCCGGGACAGGGGGCATAAGAGAGACCCAGTACTTC. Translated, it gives CAISSGTGGIRETQYF.

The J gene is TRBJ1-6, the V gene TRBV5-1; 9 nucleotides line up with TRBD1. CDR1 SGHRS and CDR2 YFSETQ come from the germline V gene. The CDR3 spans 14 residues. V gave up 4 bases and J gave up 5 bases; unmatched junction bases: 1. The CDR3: CASSRTGDNSPLHF. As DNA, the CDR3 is TGCGCCAGCAGCAGGACAGGGGATAATTCACCCCTCCACTTT.

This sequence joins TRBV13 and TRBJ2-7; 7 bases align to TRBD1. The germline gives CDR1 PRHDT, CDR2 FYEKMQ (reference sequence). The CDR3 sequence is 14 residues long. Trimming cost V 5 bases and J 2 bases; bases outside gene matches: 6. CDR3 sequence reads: CASSQTGQPYEQYF. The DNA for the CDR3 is TGTGCCAGCAGCCAGACGGGACAGCCCTACGAGCAGTACTTC.

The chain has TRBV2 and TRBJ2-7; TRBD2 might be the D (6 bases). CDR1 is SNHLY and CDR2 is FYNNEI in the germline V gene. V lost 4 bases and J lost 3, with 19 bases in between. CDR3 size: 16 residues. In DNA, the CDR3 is TGTGCCAGCAGTGCATCAACTCCCGGGAGTGGCTACGAGCAGTACTTC. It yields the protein CASSASTPGSGYEQYF.

This chain's CDR3 is CASSGTSGDYNEQFF. As DNA, the CDR3 is TGTGCCAGCAGCGGAACTAGCGGGGACTACAATGAGCAGTTCTTC. This chain joins TRBV5-5 and TRBJ2-1; 10 bases are a match to TRBD2. Per germline, CDR1 SGHKS and CDR2 YYEKEE (reference sequence). Trimming took 4 bases from V and 3 from J; bases not matched to a gene: 4. The CDR3 contains 15 residues.

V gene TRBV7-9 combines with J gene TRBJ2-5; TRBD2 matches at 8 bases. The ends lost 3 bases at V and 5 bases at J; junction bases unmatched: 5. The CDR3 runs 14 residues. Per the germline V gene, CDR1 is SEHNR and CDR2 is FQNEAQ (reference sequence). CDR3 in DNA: TGTGCCAGCAGCTTTACCGGGGGGGCGGAGACCCAGTACTTC. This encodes CASSFTGGAETQYF.

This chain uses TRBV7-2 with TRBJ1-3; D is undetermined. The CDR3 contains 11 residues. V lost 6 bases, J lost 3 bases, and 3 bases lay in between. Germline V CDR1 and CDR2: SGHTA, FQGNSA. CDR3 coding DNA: TGTGCCAGCAGTAATGGAAACACCATATATTTT. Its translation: CASSNGNTIYF.

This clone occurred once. CDR3 in amino acids: CASSRTGTGANVLTF. CDR3 nucleotides: TGTGCCAGTAGCAGGACGGGGACTGGGGCCAACGTCCTGACTTTC. V gene TRBV19 combines with J gene TRBJ2-6; possible D gene TRBD2, 5 bases. Trimming removed 6 bases at V and 2 bases at J, with 11 bases between. CDR3 length: 15 amino acids. Germline CDR1 reads LNHDA; CDR2 reads SQIVND (reference sequence).

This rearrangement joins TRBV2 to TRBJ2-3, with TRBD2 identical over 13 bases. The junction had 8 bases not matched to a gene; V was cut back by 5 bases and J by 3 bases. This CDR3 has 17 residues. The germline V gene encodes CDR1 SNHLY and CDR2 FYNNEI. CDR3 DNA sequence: TGTGCCAGCAGTCGACTAGCGGGGGGCTCCCGGACAGATACGCAGTATTTT. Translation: CASSRLAGGSRTDTQYF.

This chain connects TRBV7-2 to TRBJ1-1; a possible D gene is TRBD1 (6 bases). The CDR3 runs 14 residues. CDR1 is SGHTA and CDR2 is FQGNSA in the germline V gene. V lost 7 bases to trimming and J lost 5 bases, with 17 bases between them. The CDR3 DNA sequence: TGTGCCAGCAAAAACAACGGGAGGGGGACTGAAGCTTTCTTT. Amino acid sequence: CASKNNGRGTEAFF.

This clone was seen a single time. The CDR3 nucleotides are TGTGCCAGCTCCGAACTCCCGACGGGCTACGAGCAGTACTTC. Protein: CASSELPTGYEQYF. The rearrangement joins TRBV6-5 to TRBJ2-7; the D is unclear. This CDR3 has 14 amino acids. CDR1 and CDR2 (germline): MNHEY, SVGAGI. V lost 8 bases and J lost 3, with 17 bases in between.

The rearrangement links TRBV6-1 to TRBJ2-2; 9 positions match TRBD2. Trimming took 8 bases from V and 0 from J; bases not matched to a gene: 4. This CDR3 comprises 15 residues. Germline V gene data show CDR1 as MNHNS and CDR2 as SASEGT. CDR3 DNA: TGTGCCAGCCGACCTAGCGGGGCGAACACCGGGGAGCTGTTTTTT. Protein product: CASRPSGANTGELFF.

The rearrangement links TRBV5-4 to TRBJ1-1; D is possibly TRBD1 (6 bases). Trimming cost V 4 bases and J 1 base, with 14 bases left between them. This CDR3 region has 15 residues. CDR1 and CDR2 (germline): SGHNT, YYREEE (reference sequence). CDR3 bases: TGTGCCAGCAGCCTCGGGGGGCACCAGAACACTGAAGCTTTCTTT. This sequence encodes CASSLGGHQNTEAFF.

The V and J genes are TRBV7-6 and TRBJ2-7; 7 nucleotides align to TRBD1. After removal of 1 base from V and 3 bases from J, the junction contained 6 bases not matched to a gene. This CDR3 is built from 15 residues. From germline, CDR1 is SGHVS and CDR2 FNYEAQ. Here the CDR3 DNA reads TGTGCCAGCAGCTTAGATTATGGGACAGACTACGAGCAGTACTTC. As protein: CASSLDYGTDYEQYF.

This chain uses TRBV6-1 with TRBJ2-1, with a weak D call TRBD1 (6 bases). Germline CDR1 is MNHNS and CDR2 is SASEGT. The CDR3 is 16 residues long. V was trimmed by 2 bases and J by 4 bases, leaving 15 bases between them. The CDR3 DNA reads TGTGCCAGCAGTGAAAGAATATTCGGGACATACAATGAGCAGTTCTTC. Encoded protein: CASSERIFGTYNEQFF.